The rows below give T cell receptor beta chains drawn from one sample of a study of OX40 agonist ivuxolimab in advanced cancers. Libraries were prepared by immunoSEQ multiplex PCR; TCRdb keeps only in-frame clonotypes and omits some of them. This sample has roughly 50,000 clones, with 75% to 90% found just once. Specimen: CD4+ or CD8+ T cells sorted from blood, collected in a trial of the OX40 agonist ivuxolimab. These receptors were taken from an adult with an advanced solid tumor such as melanoma, head and neck, liver or kidney cancer. Each CDR3 is given with its conserved first and last residue. D genes are given only for firm matches. For some rows the clone size is stated as once, few or many, or as a class when expanded; others skip it.

v_gene	d_gene	abundance	j_gene	CDR3aa	CDR3nt
TRBV5-8	TRBD2	NA	TRBJ2-5	CASSLLPAGVQETQYF	TGTGCCAGCAGTTTACTCCCAGCGGGGGTACAAGAGACCCAGTACTTC
TRBV30	NA	NA	TRBJ1-1	CAWQNTEIDEAFF	TGTGCCTGGCAGAATACAGAGATCGATGAAGCTTTCTTT
TRBV5-1	NA	NA	TRBJ1-5	CASSFGRNQPQHF	TGCGCCAGCAGCTTCGGGAGGAATCAGCCCCAGCATTTT
TRBV29-1	TRBD1	NA	TRBJ2-7	CSGVGQGAYEQYF	TGCAGCGGGGTTGGACAGGGGGCCTACGAGCAGTACTTC
TRBV4-1	TRBD2	NA	TRBJ2-7	CASSRGLAGEQYF	TGCGCCAGCAGCCGTGGACTAGCGGGCGAGCAGTACTTC
TRBV7-9	NA	NA	TRBJ1-4	CASTSFVNEKLFF	TGTGCCAGCACTTCCTTCGTGAATGAAAAACTGTTTTTT
TRBV6-6	NA	NA	TRBJ2-7	CASTDDHEQYF	TGTGCCAGCACCGACGACCACGAGCAGTACTTC
TRBV19	NA	NA	TRBJ2-2	CASSYGERGTGELFF	TGTGCCAGTAGTTATGGAGAAAGAGGCACCGGGGAGCTGTTTTTT
TRBV29-1	TRBD2	NA	TRBJ2-3	CSAIGSGGRTDTQYF	TGCAGCGCCATAGGTTCGGGGGGGCGCACAGATACGCAGTATTTT
TRBV19	NA	NA	TRBJ2-1	CASIGSSYNEQFF	TGTGCCAGCATAGGAAGCTCCTACAATGAGCAGTTCTTC
TRBV15	NA	NA	TRBJ1-6	CATSSSGAGSPLHF	TGTGCCACCAGCAGCTCAGGGGCCGGATCACCCCTCCACTTT
TRBV28	TRBD1	NA	TRBJ2-7	CASSSDRGRNEQYF	TGTGCCAGCAGTTCGGACAGGGGTCGTAACGAGCAGTACTTC
TRBV29-1	NA	once	TRBJ2-7	CSGGGRYEQYF	TGCAGCGGGGGCGGACGGTACGAGCAGTACTTC
TRBV6-5	TRBD1	once	TRBJ1-2	CASSYSTGWSYGYTF	TGTGCCAGCAGTTACTCGACAGGGTGGTCCTATGGCTACACCTTC
TRBV29-1	NA	medium-sized	TRBJ2-1	CSGEGEALVEQFF	TGCAGCGGTGAGGGGGAAGCACTTGTGGAGCAGTTCTTC
TRBV5-1	NA	NA	TRBJ2-7	CASSPGGAYEQYF	TGCGCCAGCAGCCCCGGCGGGGCATACGAGCAGTACTTC
TRBV5-8	TRBD1	NA	TRBJ1-5	CASSPRQGENQPQHF	TGTGCCAGCAGCCCTAGACAGGGGGAAAATCAGCCCCAGCATTTT
TRBV29-1	NA	few	TRBJ1-2	CSVWGQTNYGYTF	TGCAGCGTTTGGGGCCAGACAAACTATGGCTACACCTTC
TRBV7-9	NA	NA	TRBJ2-7	CASSIGTNPYEQYF	TGTGCCAGCAGCATCGGGACAAATCCCTACGAGCAGTACTTC
TRBV6-1	NA	NA	TRBJ2-1	CATHGLSREQFF	TGTGCCACACACGGGCTATCAAGGGAGCAGTTCTTC
TRBV19	NA	once	TRBJ2-1	CASSRMGQYNEQFF	TGTGCCAGTAGTAGAATGGGACAATACAATGAGCAGTTCTTC
TRBV27	TRBD1	NA	TRBJ2-7	CASSFLGQGVHEQYF	TGTGCCAGCAGTTTTCTAGGACAGGGGGTCCACGAGCAGTACTTC
TRBV2	TRBD1	NA	TRBJ2-7	CASTDRDYEQYF	TGTGCCAGCACCGACAGGGACTACGAGCAGTACTTC
TRBV27	TRBD2	once	TRBJ2-1	CASSLSTSGSYNEQFF	TGTGCCAGCAGTTTATCCACTAGCGGGAGCTACAATGAGCAGTTCTTC
TRBV19	NA	NA	TRBJ2-1	CASSYDRSSYNEQFF	TGTGCCAGTAGTTATGACAGGAGCTCCTACAATGAGCAGTTCTTC
TRBV19	NA	NA	TRBJ1-6	CASTPGQVPRDSPLHF	TGTGCCAGTACCCCAGGCCAGGTCCCCAGGGATTCACCCCTCCACTTT
TRBV27	NA	few	TRBJ1-5	CASSGTPNQPQHF	TGTGCCAGCAGTGGGACTCCAAATCAGCCCCAGCATTTT
TRBV19	TRBD1	few	TRBJ1-1	CASSISGQGTFEAFF	TGTGCCAGTAGTATCTCGGGACAGGGAACGTTTGAAGCTTTCTTT
TRBV4-1	NA	NA	TRBJ1-3	CASSQDLADTIYF	TGCGCCAGCAGCCAAGATCTCGCGGACACCATATATTTT
TRBV7-9	NA	few	TRBJ2-4	CASSLVRKAKNIQYF	TGTGCCAGCAGCTTAGTACGGAAAGCCAAAAACATTCAGTACTTC
TRBV2	NA	once	TRBJ2-7	CASSQGRGYEQYF	TGTGCCAGCAGTCAGGGGCGCGGGTACGAGCAGTACTTC
TRBV7-8	TRBD1	NA	TRBJ1-1	CASSPYPGQGNTEAFF	TGTGCCAGCAGCCCTTATCCGGGACAGGGTAACACTGAAGCTTTCTTT
TRBV6-5	NA	NA	TRBJ1-3	CASSYSGGAGNTIYF	TGTGCCAGCAGTTACTCGGGGGGGGCTGGAAACACCATATATTTT
TRBV28	TRBD2	NA	TRBJ2-2	CASSHHEGLAGFHPNTGELFF	TGTGCCAGCAGCCACCATGAAGGACTAGCGGGATTCCACCCGAACACCGGGGAGCTGTTTTTT
TRBV2	TRBD1	NA	TRBJ1-2	CASSDRGLGANYGYTF	TGTGCCAGCAGTGACAGGGGGCTGGGAGCTAACTATGGCTACACCTTC
TRBV2	TRBD2	NA	TRBJ2-7	CASSITSGSSYEQYF	TGTGCCAGCAGCATTACTAGCGGGAGTTCCTACGAGCAGTACTTC
TRBV6-1	NA	once	TRBJ2-3	CASSDGQGGTDTQYF	TGTGCCAGCAGTGATGGACAGGGAGGGACAGATACGCAGTATTTT
TRBV18	NA	NA	TRBJ2-7	CASSPRADYEQYF	TGTGCCAGCTCACCGCGGGCGGACTACGAGCAGTACTTC
TRBV2	NA	NA	TRBJ1-2	CASSAETTNYGYTF	TGTGCCAGCAGTGCGGAGACAACTAACTATGGCTACACCTTC
TRBV6-1	TRBD2	NA	TRBJ2-7	CASSEDTSGGNEQYF	TGTGCCAGCAGTGAAGACACTAGCGGGGGTAACGAGCAGTACTTC
TRBV9	TRBD2	NA	TRBJ2-5	CASSPPGLAGKETQYF	TGTGCCAGCAGCCCCCCTGGACTAGCGGGAAAAGAGACCCAGTACTTC
TRBV27	NA	NA	TRBJ2-7	CASSFGQNYEQYF	TGTGCCAGCAGTTTTGGACAGAACTACGAGCAGTACTTC
TRBV2	NA	NA	TRBJ1-1	CASSEGRNTEAFF	TGTGCCAGCAGTGAGGGCAGGAACACTGAAGCTTTCTTT
TRBV4-1	TRBD2	NA	TRBJ2-1	CASSTLAGGILDEQFF	TGCGCCAGCAGCACTCTAGCGGGAGGGATCTTAGATGAGCAGTTCTTC
TRBV9	TRBD2	NA	TRBJ2-7	CASSETSGGSYEQYF	TGTGCCAGCAGCGAAACTAGCGGCGGCTCCTACGAGCAGTACTTC
TRBV5-4	NA	few	TRBJ1-2	CASSYTTEEGYTF	TGTGCCAGCAGCTATACGACGGAGGAGGGCTACACCTTC
TRBV6-1	NA	NA	TRBJ1-1	CASSEGISFLREKVNTEAFF	TGTGCCAGCAGTGAAGGAATTTCTTTCCTGAGGGAGAAAGTGAACACTGAAGCTTTCTTT
TRBV19	TRBD1	NA	TRBJ2-7	CASRDRGLPYEQYF	TGTGCCAGTAGGGACAGGGGGCTCCCCTACGAGCAGTACTTC